The text below deals with one TCR beta chain. Germline assignment: CDR1 MNHNY and CDR2 SVGAGI (reference sequence). V was shortened by 3 bases and J by 4 bases, with 7 bases between the two germline ends. This CDR3 has 13 residues. The data were taken from a study of patients and donors after allogeneic stem cell transplantation. One entry per CDR3 protein, called by TCRdb with MiXCR from the RT-PCR reads. The table has 90,000 to 130,000 distinct CDR3 sequences, around 36% seen once. Material for sequencing was blood, either unsorted or a sorted T cell fraction (not recorded which). This chain joins TRBV6-6 and TRBJ2-1; D ambiguous. The sequence derives from a human donor who was either an allogeneic HSCT recipient or a stem cell or donor lymphocyte infusion donor (not recorded which). It is not recorded whose cells these are; they may come from a transplant donor. The CDR3 DNA reads as TGTGCCAGCAGTTATCAAATATACAATGAGCAGTTCTTC. Protein: CASSYQIYNEQFF.